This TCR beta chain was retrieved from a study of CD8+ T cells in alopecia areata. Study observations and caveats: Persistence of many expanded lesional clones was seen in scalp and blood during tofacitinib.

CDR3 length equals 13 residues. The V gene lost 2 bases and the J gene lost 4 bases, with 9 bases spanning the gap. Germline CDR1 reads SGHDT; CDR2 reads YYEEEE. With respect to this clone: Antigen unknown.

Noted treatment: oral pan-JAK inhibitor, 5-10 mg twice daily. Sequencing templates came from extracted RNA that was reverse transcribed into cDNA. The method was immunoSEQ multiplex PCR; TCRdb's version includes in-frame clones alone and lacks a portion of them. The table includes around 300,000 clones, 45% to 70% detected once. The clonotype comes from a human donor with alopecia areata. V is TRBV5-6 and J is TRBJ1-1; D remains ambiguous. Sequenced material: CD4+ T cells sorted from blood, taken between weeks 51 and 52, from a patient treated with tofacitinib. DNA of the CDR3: TGTGCCAGCAGCTTAATTGGGCCCACTGAAGCTTTCTTT. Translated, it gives CASSLIGPTEAFF.